The 11 T cell receptor beta chains in this list originate from one sample, sequenced in a study of CD8+ T cells in alopecia areata. Treatment given: oral pan-JAK inhibitor, 5-10 mg twice daily. Sequencing relied on a cDNA template that was reverse transcribed from extracted RNA. Here immunoSEQ multiplex PCR was the method, and the copy in TCRdb shows in-frame clones only, minus some. The data show 190,000 or so clones, more than 45% seen once. The sample here was CD4+ T cells sorted from blood, taken at week 24, from a patient treated with tofacitinib. These receptors came from a human donor with alopecia areata.

The sample holds a few counts of this clone. The rearrangement joins TRBV2 to TRBJ2-3, with 9 bases aligning to TRBD2. The junction had 2 bases not matched to a gene; V was cut back by 6 bases and J by 1 base. The CDR3 is made up of 14 amino acids. The germline CDR1 and CDR2 sequences are SNHLY and FYNNEI. CDR3 residues: CASRRLAGTDTQYF. The CDR3 nucleotides are TGTGCCAGCAGGAGACTAGCGGGCACAGATACGCAGTATTTT.

Written as DNA, the CDR3 is TGTGCCAGCAGCGTCTGGGAACAGTCTCGTTCTCGCTACACCTTC. Its translation: CASSVWEQSRSRYTF. The J gene is TRBJ1-2, the V gene TRBV7-9; D not resolved. The V and J ends lost 5 bases and 9 bases respectively, with 22 bases between them. The CDR3 sequence is 15 residues long. Germline V gives CDR1 SEHNR, CDR2 FQNEAQ (reference sequence).

The V gene is TRBV5-1, the J gene TRBJ1-6; unclear D gene. Trimming cost V 2 bases and J 0 bases, with 12 bases left between them. Germline CDR1 is SGHRS and CDR2 is YFSETQ. The CDR3 extends over 17 amino acids. The CDR3 DNA sequence: TGCGCCAGCAGCTTACTAGACGGGAGCTCCTATAATTCACCCCTCCACTTT. Translated: CASSLLDGSSYNSPLHF.

V usage is TRBV6-6 and J usage is TRBJ2-2; TRBD2 matches 8 bases. The CDR3 covers 16 residues. V was pared by 2 bases and J by 1 base, with 3 bases of the junction left unmatched. The germline CDR1 and CDR2 sequences are MNHNY and SVGAGI (reference sequence). This CDR3 is CASSYPRGGNTGELFF. DNA for the CDR3: TGTGCCAGCAGTTACCCTCGGGGGGGGAACACCGGGGAGCTGTTTTTT.

This clone was observed a few times. The J gene is TRBJ2-7, the V gene TRBV29-1; D tentatively fits TRBD1 or TRBD2 (5 bases each). CDR3 length: 13 residues. Deletions cut 7 bases from V and 5 bases from J, with 18 bases between. Germline CDR1 reads SQVTM; CDR2 reads ANQGSEA. The CDR3 region is CSARDGEVHEQYF. CDR3 nucleotides: TGCAGCGCACGGGACGGGGAAGTACACGAGCAGTACTTC.

This chain links TRBV15 with TRBJ1-2; a possible D gene is TRBD1 (5 bases). Germline V CDR1 and CDR2: LNHNV, YYDKDF (reference sequence). The CDR3 is 15 amino acids. Deletions cut 0 bases from V and 7 bases from J, with 15 bases between. The CDR3 bases are TGTGCCACCAGCAGAGATGCACAGGCAACGGGTGGCTACACCTTC. This codes for CATSRDAQATGGYTF.

The chain recombines TRBV28 with TRBJ1-2; no definite D call. The CDR3 is 12 amino acids. Trimming left V 2 bases short and J 5 bases short, with 6 bases between. Germline loops: CDR1 MDHEN, CDR2 SYDVKM. For the CDR3, the DNA is TGTGCCAGCAGTTTAATGGCGTATGGCTACACCTTC. It translates to CASSLMAYGYTF.

The V gene is TRBV18, the J gene TRBJ1-6, with 7 bases lining up with TRBD1. The CDR3 totals 17 residues. CDR1 is KGHSH and CDR2 is LQKENI in the germline V gene. V lost 3 bases, J lost 0 bases, and 5 bases stayed unmatched. CDR3 sequence reads: CASSPGQASSYNSPLHF. The DNA of the CDR3 is TGTGCCAGCTCACCCGGACAGGCAAGCTCCTATAATTCACCCCTCCACTTT.

The chain is built from TRBV6-5 and TRBJ1-1; 8 positions agree with TRBD1. Germline assignment: CDR1 MNHEY and CDR2 SVGAGI. The CDR3 has 12 residues. With V trimmed by 10 bases and J by 8 bases, 9 bases remained unmatched. CDR3 in amino acids: CATRYRGKEAFF. The DNA of the CDR3 is TGTGCCACACGGTACAGGGGGAAGGAAGCTTTCTTT.

The chain employs TRBV11-2 and TRBJ2-3; D gene uncertain. Between the trimmed V and J ends, which lost 1 base and 6 bases, there was a span of 5 bases. The CDR3 length is 12 residues. Germline loops: CDR1 SGHAT, CDR2 FQNNGV. Written as DNA, the CDR3 is TGTGCCAGCAGCTTAGGTCTTGATACGCAGTATTTT. This encodes CASSLGLDTQYF. Supplemented by reference TRBV11-2 and TRBJ2-3, the full variable domain reads EAGVAQSPRYKIIEKRQSVAFWCNPISGHATLYWYQQILGQGPKLLIQFQNNGVVDDSQLPKDRFSAERLKGVDSTLKIQPAKLEDSAVYLCASSLGLDTQYFGPGTRLTVL.

This clone appeared a few times. The chain carries TRBV7-2 and TRBJ2-1; D gene unclear. Germline loops: CDR1 SGHTA, CDR2 FQGNSA. The CDR3 runs 17 residues. Trimming pared 4 bases from V and 5 bases from J, leaving 21 bases between. The CDR3 loop is CASSSGRDGGKNNEQFF. Here the CDR3 DNA reads TGTGCCAGCAGCTCCGGGCGAGATGGTGGGAAGAACAATGAGCAGTTCTTC.